The 32 T cell receptor beta chains given below trace back to one sample, sequenced in a study of cytomegalovirus exposure and HLA in healthy donors. Vbeta (60) and Jbeta (13) primers were used in the PCR. Method: immunoSEQ multiplex PCR; TCRdb's copy keeps in-frame clones and lacks some. This table holds some 170,000 clones, 71% found once. What was sequenced was PBMCs. These receptors were taken from a woman aged 30 to 39 in good health and CMV-seronegative.

This chain uses TRBV19 with TRBJ2-3; 9 bases agree with TRBD2. Looked up from germline, CDR1 is LNHDA and CDR2 is SQIVND (reference sequence). The CDR3 runs 18 residues. J lost 3 bases, V lost 7 bases, and 17 bases had no gene match. This chain's CDR3 is CASTLRAGGAYPTDTQYF. Here the CDR3 DNA reads TGTGCCAGTACCCTTCGCGCGGGGGGGGCATACCCGACAGATACGCAGTATTTT.

This chain uses TRBV4-3 with TRBJ1-4; 8 bases agree with TRBD1. V was clipped by 3 bases and J by 8 bases; unmatched bases: 8. CDR3 length equals 15 residues. Germline loops: CDR1 LGHNA, CDR2 YSLEER. In DNA form, the CDR3 reads TGCGCCAGCAGCCAGCTCCAGGGGGCCAACGAAAAACTGTTTTTT. This translates into CASSQLQGANEKLFF.

V gene TRBV11-1 combines with J gene TRBJ2-3; perhaps TRBD2 as D (5 bases). The germline gives CDR1 SGHAT, CDR2 FQDESV (reference sequence). The length of the CDR3 is 14 residues. The V and J ends lost 1 base and 4 bases respectively, with 9 bases between them. Written as DNA, the CDR3 is TGTGCCAGCAGCTTAGAGGTGGGAGCAGATACGCAGTATTTT. Its protein product is CASSLEVGADTQYF.

The chain links TRBV6-6 to TRBJ1-1, with 7 bases identical to TRBD1. The CDR3 contains 15 residues. V trimming: 4 bases; J trimming: 0 bases; junction bases outside the gene matches: 5. CDR1 and CDR2 from the germline V gene are MNHNY and SVGAGI (reference sequence). CDR3 nucleotide sequence: TGTGCCAGCAGTTCCGGGACAGTCATGAACACTGAAGCTTTCTTT. It translates to CASSSGTVMNTEAFF.

The rearrangement uses TRBV7-2 and TRBJ2-3, with 11 bases fitting TRBD2. Trimming cost V 4 bases and J 5 bases; bases outside gene matches: 8. The CDR3 length is 16 residues. Germline V gene data show CDR1 as SGHTA and CDR2 as FQGNSA. CDR3 DNA: TGTGCCAGCAGCTCGACTAGCGGGGCGCCTGGAGATACGCAGTATTTT. Translating gives CASSSTSGAPGDTQYF.

V gene TRBV30 combines with J gene TRBJ1-4, with unresolved D. V was shortened by 4 bases and J by 6 bases, with 18 bases between the two germline ends. Germline V CDR1 and CDR2: GTSNPN, SVGIG (reference sequence). CDR3 length: 15 amino acids. CDR3 sequence: CAWNPVGELDEKLFF. The CDR3, as DNA: TGTGCCTGGAATCCGGTGGGAGAGCTCGATGAAAAACTGTTTTTT.

The chain joins TRBV7-2 to TRBJ1-2, with D unclear. V was trimmed by 1 base and J by 0 bases, leaving 12 bases between them. CDR1 is SGHTA and CDR2 is FQGNSA in the germline V gene. The CDR3 contains 16 residues. CDR3 region: CASSLDSGSSNYGYTF. CDR3 nucleotides: TGTGCCAGCAGCTTAGACAGTGGCAGCTCTAACTATGGCTACACCTTC.

This clone was observed a handful of times. This chain joins TRBV29-1 and TRBJ1-3, with D tentatively TRBD1 (5 bases). From germline, CDR1 is SQVTM and CDR2 ANQGSEA. This CDR3 comprises 14 residues. V lost 7 bases and J 0 bases, leaving 13 bases between the germline ends. This chain's CDR3 is CSAQDIRSGNTIYF. The CDR3 DNA is TGCAGCGCCCAGGACATACGCTCTGGAAACACCATATATTTT.

This clone was found once. The chain has TRBV2 and TRBJ1-2; D is perhaps TRBD1 (5 bases). The germline CDR1 and CDR2 sequences are SNHLY and FYNNEI. The CDR3 is 13 residues long. With 5 bases removed from V and 7 bases from J, the gap between germline ends came to 14 bases. CDR3 DNA sequence: TGTGCCAGCAGTTTAATCCAGGGAAGTGGCTACACCTTC. It translates to CASSLIQGSGYTF.

The gene calls are TRBV7-6 and TRBJ1-3, with a weak D call TRBD1 (6 bases). V was trimmed by 5 bases and J by 0 bases, leaving 8 bases between them. The CDR3 runs 14 residues. Germline CDR1 is SGHVS and CDR2 is FNYEAQ. CDR3 in amino acids: CASSGQSSGNTIYF. Written as DNA, the CDR3 is TGTGCCAGCAGCGGACAGAGCTCTGGAAACACCATATATTTT.

The V and J genes are TRBV7-9 and TRBJ2-1; the D is unclear. This CDR3 has 12 residues. Trimming took off 1 base at V and 8 bases at J, with 6 bases between the two ends. Germline lookup yields CDR1 SEHNR and CDR2 FQNEAQ (reference sequence). CDR3: CASSLVRDEQFF. Here the CDR3 DNA reads TGTGCCAGCAGCTTAGTCCGAGATGAGCAGTTCTTC.

V and J are TRBV21-1 and TRBJ1-3; the table's D gene call, TRBD1, was not cross checked with the DNA. TRBV21-1 is labeled a pseudogene. CDR3 size: 16 residues. Written as DNA, the CDR3 is TGTGCCAGCAGGCCGGAGTGCGGACAGGCTGGAAACACCATATATTTT. As protein: CASRPECGQAGNTIYF.

J is TRBJ2-1 and V is TRBV12-5, with unresolved D. Trimming shortened V by 10 bases and J by 2 bases, and 9 bases separated the two germline ends. The length of the CDR3 is 12 residues. In germline, CDR1 is LGHNT, CDR2 FRNRAP. The CDR3 sequence: CAINIAYNEQFF. The CDR3 DNA follows: TGTGCTATCAATATAGCCTACAATGAGCAGTTCTTC.

The chain joins TRBV28 to TRBJ1-5; the D gene is possibly TRBD1 (5 bases). This CDR3 contains 12 residues. Looked up from germline, CDR1 is MDHEN and CDR2 is SYDVKM. V was clipped by 5 bases and J by 11 bases, with 13 bases between them. CDR3 region: CASSPPGEAQHF. The CDR3 DNA is TGTGCCAGCAGTCCCCCGGGGGAGGCCCAGCATTTT.

The chain joins TRBV9 to TRBJ1-2; 11 bases fit TRBD1. CDR3 length: 14 residues. Germline-derived CDR1 and CDR2 are SGDLS and YYNGEE. Trimming at V came to 0 bases and at J to 9 bases, leaving 4 bases not matched to a gene. This chain's CDR3 is CASSVDRTGGRYTF. The DNA for the CDR3 is TGTGCCAGCAGCGTAGATCGGACAGGGGGCCGCTACACCTTC.

The chain recombines TRBV29-1 with TRBJ1-2; a weak D match, TRBD1 (5 bases). The CDR3 is made up of 12 amino acids. Between the trimmed V and J ends, which lost 5 bases and 4 bases, there was a span of 11 bases. CDR1 is SQVTM, CDR2 ANQGSEA, per germline. The CDR3 nucleotides are TGCAGCGTTTTCAGGGAGGGCTATGGCTACACCTTC. Translated, it gives CSVFREGYGYTF. Based on the CDR3 plus reference TRBV29-1 and TRBJ1-2, the full variable domain is SAVISQKPSRDICQRGTSLTIQCQVDSQVTMMFWYRQQPGQSLTLIATANQGSEATYESGFVIDKFPISRPNLTFSTLTVSNMSPEDSSIYLCSVFREGYGYTFGSGTRLTVV.

The rearrangement links TRBV6-6 to TRBJ2-1, with 7 bases fitting TRBD1. The CDR3 covers 15 residues. The V segment lost 6 bases and the J segment 3 bases; nucleotides outside the gene matches: 8. Germline V gives CDR1 MNHNY, CDR2 SVGAGI (reference sequence). The CDR3: CASSLGQVFYNEQFF. CDR3 in DNA: TGTGCCAGCAGCCTCGGACAGGTCTTCTACAATGAGCAGTTCTTC.

This clone was seen just once. The chain links TRBV30 to TRBJ1-5; 12 bases line up with TRBD1. Germline assignment: CDR1 GTSNPN and CDR2 SVGIG (reference sequence). The J segment lost 5 bases and the V segment lost 1 base, leaving 9 bases of the junction unmatched. CDR3 length: 17 amino acids. CDR3 bases: TGTGCCTGGAGTGCCTGGGACAGGGGGCGAATCGATCAGCCCCAGCATTTT. This gives the protein CAWSAWDRGRIDQPQHF.

V usage is TRBV2 and J usage is TRBJ1-2, with TRBD1 as a possible D gene (6 bases). Per the germline V gene, CDR1 is SNHLY and CDR2 is FYNNEI. The length of the CDR3 is 16 residues. Trimming shortened V by 6 bases and J by 2 bases, and 19 bases separated the two germline ends. In nucleotides, the CDR3 is TGTGCCAGCAGACCCCCGGGACAAGGAGGCAACTATGGCTACACCTTC. Translation: CASRPPGQGGNYGYTF.

The genes are TRBV5-6 and TRBJ2-5; 11 bases match TRBD1. The V and J ends lost 3 bases and 5 bases, in that order; junction bases with no gene match: 3. The V gene's germline CDR1 is SGHDT and CDR2 YYEEEE. This CDR3 has 14 residues. The CDR3 region has the DNA TGTGCCAGCAGCTCGGACAGGGGGCGGGAGACCCAGTACTTC. This gives the protein CASSSDRGRETQYF. Full variable domain (outside the CDR3, taken from reference TRBV5-6 and TRBJ2-5): DAGVTQSPTHLIKTRGQQVTLRCSPKSGHDTVSWYQQALGQGPQFIFQYYEEEERQRGNFPDRFSGHQFPNYSSELNVNALLLGDSALYLCASSSDRGRETQYFGPGTRLLVL.

CDR3 bases: TGTGCCAGCAGAACCGCACGGGTCGCCGGGGAGCTGTTTTTT. This translates into CASRTARVAGELFF. The chain carries TRBV7-3 and TRBJ2-2; D gene ambiguous. The germline gives CDR1 SGHTA, CDR2 FQGTGA. This CDR3 spans 14 amino acids. Deletions cut 6 bases from V and 6 bases from J, with 14 bases between.

The gene calls are TRBV5-4 and TRBJ2-2; D possibly corresponds to TRBD2 (5 bases). The CDR3 is 15 residues long. Germline lookup yields CDR1 SGHNT and CDR2 YYREEE (reference sequence). The germline V and J ends were trimmed by 4 bases and 1 base, with 11 bases remaining between them. CDR3 nucleotides: TGTGCCAGCAGCCCGGGAAGCCAGAACACCGGGGAGCTGTTTTTT. Translating gives CASSPGSQNTGELFF.

CDR3 nucleotide sequence: TGCAGCGTTGCGACAGGGATCTCTGGAAACACCATATATTTT. Translated, it gives CSVATGISGNTIYF. The V call is TRBV29-1, the J call TRBJ1-3; 7 nucleotides match TRBD1. This CDR3 contains 14 residues. Losses at the gene ends were 4 bases for V and 0 bases for J; bases not matched to a gene: 3. Germline V lookup: CDR1 SQVTM, CDR2 ANQGSEA.

The chain combines TRBV27 with TRBJ2-1; 11 nucleotides line up with TRBD2. Germline-derived CDR1 and CDR2 are MNHEY and SMNVEV (reference sequence). V dropped 7 bases and J dropped 3; count of bases not matched to a gene: 11. The CDR3 runs to 17 residues. CDR3 residues: CASIPRLAGGLYNEQFF. The DNA of the CDR3 is TGTGCCAGCATCCCGAGGCTAGCGGGGGGTCTCTACAATGAGCAGTTCTTC.

The V call is TRBV6-5, the J call TRBJ2-7, with 8 bases aligning to TRBD1. V gave up 6 bases and J gave up 4 bases; unmatched junction bases: 5. The CDR3 spans 13 residues. Germline assignment: CDR1 MNHEY and CDR2 SVGAGI. Here the CDR3 DNA reads TGTGCCAGCAGCCAGGGACAGGTTTACGAGCAGTACTTC. This sequence encodes CASSQGQVYEQYF.

This clone showed up just a few times. The chain employs TRBV7-2 and TRBJ1-6; D might be TRBD1 (6 bases). The V end was cut by 1 base, the J end by 11 bases, with 12 bases between. CDR1 SGHTA and CDR2 FQGNSA come from the germline V gene. The CDR3 runs 14 residues. The CDR3 DNA reads as TGTGCCAGCAGCTTAGGGGGCACAGGGACACCCCTCCACTTT. Its translation: CASSLGGTGTPLHF.

The V and J genes are TRBV7-2 and TRBJ1-1; unclear D gene. Germline V gene data show CDR1 as SGHTA and CDR2 as FQGNSA. The CDR3 has 16 residues. V was clipped by 1 base and J by 1 base, with 13 bases between them. The CDR3 nucleotides read TGTGCCAGCAGCTTAGTTCCGGGGATAAGGAACACTGAAGCTTTCTTT. Encoded protein: CASSLVPGIRNTEAFF.

In this sample, this clone turned up once. CDR3 nucleotides: TGTGCCAGCAGGCTCGTCGGGAAAGCGGGAGCAAGCACCGGGGAGCTGTTTTTT. Encoded protein: CASRLVGKAGASTGELFF. The J gene is TRBJ2-2, the V gene TRBV28; 8 nucleotides line up with TRBD2. From germline, CDR1 is MDHEN and CDR2 SYDVKM. There are 18 residues in the CDR3. The junction had 16 bases not matched to a gene; V was cut back by 6 bases and J by 4 bases.

The gene calls are TRBV5-4 and TRBJ2-6, with D tentatively TRBD1 (5 bases). Deletions cut 5 bases from V and 4 bases from J, with 13 bases between. Germline V gene sequence: CDR1 SGHNT, CDR2 YYREEE (reference sequence). The CDR3 is made up of 15 amino acids. The DNA for the CDR3 is TGTGCCAGCAGACCTCCAGGGTCGGGGGCCAACGTCCTGACTTTC. It codes for CASRPPGSGANVLTF. The variable domain in full, with the rest retrieved from reference TRBV5-4 and TRBJ2-6, is ETGVTQSPTHLIKTRGQQVTLRCSSQSGHNTVSWYQQALGQGPQFIFQYYREEENGRGNFPPRFSGLQFPNYSSELNVNALELDDSALYLCASRPPGSGANVLTFGAGSRLTVL.

The gene calls are TRBV28 and TRBJ2-7; 16 nucleotides match TRBD2. Germline CDR1 reads MDHEN; CDR2 reads SYDVKM. V lost 6 bases, J lost 6 bases, and 14 bases stayed unmatched. CDR3 length: 18 residues. The CDR3 protein is CASRSPLGTSGRVGEQYF. The CDR3 nucleotides are TGTGCCAGCAGATCACCGCTGGGGACTAGCGGGAGGGTCGGCGAGCAGTACTTC.

The table lists this clone with a few counts. The chain carries TRBV5-1 and TRBJ2-3, with 13 bases identical to TRBD2. J was trimmed by 4 bases and V by 4 bases; bases with no gene match: 9. Germline CDR1 SGHRS, CDR2 YFSETQ. The CDR3 is made up of 17 amino acids. For the CDR3, the DNA is TGCGCCAGCAGCGTGACCGGGACTAGCGGGATTTCAGATACGCAGTATTTT. This encodes CASSVTGTSGISDTQYF.

The chain carries TRBV7-2 and TRBJ1-3, with D possibly being TRBD1 (6 bases). V was trimmed by 4 bases and J by 2 bases, leaving 18 bases between them. Germline V gene lookup returns CDR1 SGHTA and CDR2 FQGNSA. This CDR3 has 17 amino acids. CDR3 protein: CASSSSPGQKAGNTIYF. DNA of the CDR3: TGTGCCAGCAGCTCCTCCCCGGGACAAAAAGCTGGAAACACCATATATTTT.